This T cell receptor (beta chain) emerged from a study of T cells in localized non-small cell lung cancer. Study-wide results and limits: An association was observed between higher blood T cell density and longer overall survival.

The CDR3 is 14 residues long. Germline lookup yields CDR1 KGHSH and CDR2 LQKENI. V dropped 3 bases and J dropped 1; count of bases not matched to a gene: 2. As to this clone: The antigen is unknown.

Assay: immunoSEQ multiplex PCR; the TCRdb copy retains only in-frame clones and omits some. This table has tens of thousands of clones, approximately 88% appearing once. The sample consisted of peripheral blood, taken before any cancer treatment. This TCR derives from a man aged 40-75 years with stage I squamous cell lung carcinoma. The rearrangement uses TRBV18 and TRBJ1-1; TRBD1 matches at 7 bases. The DNA of the CDR3 is TGTGCCAGCTCACCCCGGACAGGGAACACTGAAGCTTTCTTT. This translates into CASSPRTGNTEAFF.